This T cell receptor beta chain emerged from a study of blood T cell repertoires in COVID-19. Repertoires were generated with immunoSEQ multiplex PCR, while TCRdb's copy carries only in-frame clones and drops some. In the table there are hundreds of thousands of clones, more than 80% of which are singletons. Unmatched junction bases numbered 5, after V lost 6 bases and J lost 6 bases. CDR3 length: 14 residues. The V gene's germline CDR1 is MNHEY and CDR2 SVGAGI. V gene TRBV6-5 combines with J gene TRBJ2-1; 10 positions match TRBD1. The sequence was collected from a woman younger than 35 with acute or convalescent COVID-19. Specimen: peripheral blood. The CDR3 is CASRRQGAVNEQFF. The CDR3 DNA is TGTGCCAGCAGGAGACAGGGGGCTGTCAATGAGCAGTTCTTC.